The source of this T cell receptor beta chain is a study of shared clonotypes between healthy human individuals. At deep level, the assay was performed. Genomic DNA from each subset was divided evenly over several immunoSEQ plates. Repertoires were generated with immunoSEQ multiplex PCR, while TCRdb's copy carries only in-frame clones and drops some. The repertoire holds fewer than 600,000 clones, with around 76% as singletons. V was clipped by 6 bases and J by 2 bases; unmatched bases: 3. The CDR3 has 15 residues. CDR1 is KGHSH, CDR2 LQKENI, per germline. Genomic DNA of unsorted samples came from roughly 90 million PBMCs.

The receptor comes from a middle-aged woman in good health. Some clones in this sample may be carry-over from other donors' samples. The sample comprised PBMCs. The chain couples TRBV18 to TRBJ2-6, with 8 positions matching TRBD1. The CDR3 protein is CASSGGQAGANVLTF. CDR3 DNA: TGTGCCAGCTCGGGGGGACAGGCTGGGGCCAACGTCCTGACTTTC.